This T cell receptor (beta chain) was profiled in a study of cytomegalovirus exposure and HLA in healthy donors listed by TCRdb under 2017. At the level of the whole study: An earlier analysis of roughly 570 of the donors reported 276 Gb of sequence data and around 110 million unique TCR beta sequences obtained from 150 million to 200 million T cells. An early release covering about 600 HLA-typed donors comprised around 300 gigabases of sequencing data and around 86 million unique TCR sequences. Of the approximately 400 genotyped donors, 75% to 85% were placed in the genetic ancestry cluster associated with self-reported Caucasian donors. The study aimed to test whether cataloging public T cell receptors could reveal signatures of past pathogen exposure. The study used immunosequencing to profile the T cell repertoires of under 700 subjects and linked those repertoires to cytomegalovirus serostatus. In addition to the first cohort of approximately 650 subjects, a separate validation cohort of 120 different subjects was used. The study combined high-throughput TCR immunosequencing, statistical association of individual TCRs with disease status, and machine learning to predict cytomegalovirus infection status. A later analysis re-analyzed previously published TCR beta repertoires from roughly 690 donors and added high-resolution HLA genotyping to study TCR occurrence patterns. The later analysis used no new phenotypic data to find candidate immune exposures, relying instead on TCR beta sequences and their occurrence across donors. An earlier analysis of around 540 of the donors applied high-throughput TCR beta sequencing to assess whether each TCR beta V gene segment acted as functional or pseudogenic. Donor age, sex, ethnicity and CMV serostatus were collected together with the repertoire data. A later genetic analysis used genome-wide SNP genotypes for about 65% of the 666 donors, treating that subset as a discovery cohort. Every discovery cohort repertoire had been produced on one sequencing platform. HLA typing covered class I and class II loci at four-digit resolution. Typing coverage differed by locus: A, B, C, DRB1 and DQB1 were typed in about 620-630 donors, DQA1 in approximately 520, DPA1 in 600 to 610, and DPB1 in around 490. A few DR-DQ haplotypes were handled as single units for association and clustering because linkage in the cohort was strong. On average, 235,054 unique TCR beta nucleotide sequences were sequenced per donor among several hundred genotyped donors of the cohort, with 15% to 20% of those sequences being non-productive. Results the study describes overall, beyond this receptor: In the study, roughly 160 TCR beta chains were listed as associated with cytomegalovirus. Assigning TCR associations to individual alleles was difficult when HLA alleles, especially DR and DQ, strongly co-occurred. Some IMGT-functional V segments, including TRBV6-2 and TRBV6-3, could not be distinguished by the 87-base-pair reads and were therefore excluded. The authors suggested that the approach could potentially be extended to other disease states and immunological phenotypes. Because counts were too low, some 16 rarely observed V segments, including chromosome 9 orphons, were excluded from the earlier analysis of roughly 580 of the donors. According to a later analysis, most CMV-associated TCR beta chains appeared to be HLA-restricted, and the HLA associations seemed to be driven largely by CMV exposure. The sequencing pipeline was judged likely to have produced a cluster of highly shared sequence variants as a technical artifact. In vitro tests confirmed that a few of the cytomegalovirus-associated TCR beta chains recognize cytomegalovirus antigens. Cytomegalovirus status was reported to be diagnosed by the classifier with high specificity and sensitivity in both the original and validation cohorts. In a later genetic analysis, a missense DCLRE1C variant was associated with V-gene and J-gene trimming of TCR beta chains, and the association was replicated in an independent cohort. Presence/absence analyses assumed roughly uniform sequencing depth across donors, an assumption that may not hold. Most TCR sequences were observed very rarely across donors, whereas some public TCRs were present in many individuals. A later analysis associated about 17,000 TCR beta sequences with specific HLA alleles at a false discovery rate of 0.05. In a later analysis, the rate of TCR association differed among HLA loci, with DRB1 alleles having the most associated TCRs and HLA-C alleles having the fewest. In an earlier analysis of 587 of the donors, most TCR beta V segments appeared in productive rearrangements about 87% or about 30% of the time, broadly matching IMGT annotations. In a later genetic analysis, fewer N-insertions in productive TCRs were reported among donors in an Asian-associated ancestry cluster than the roughly 670-donor mean. The only immune exposure information available for the cohort was CMV serostatus. Linkage disequilibrium might explain the correlated functional status among segregating V segments, but an unknown experimental factor could not be excluded. In a later analysis, several top co-occurrence clusters were reported to appear linked to parvovirus B19, influenza, CMV and Epstein-Barr virus. The cohort was sequenced for TCR beta chains only, and without alpha or paired-chain data the features that could be detected were limited. A further reported finding was that TCR beta sequences accurately predicted the HLA-A and HLA-B alleles for most subjects in the first cohort. In a later analysis, HLA-associated TCR beta chains were found to be more clonally expanded and to have lower generation probabilities than equally common non-associated chains. HLA typing was unavailable for some donors at each locus, so association tests used only the typed subset.

The CDR3 spans 17 residues, from the cysteine through the phenylalanine. Just CDR3 DNA is preserved here, 51 bases in frame from base 1. Clipping removes 5 bases from V and 4 bases from J, with 11 as the unmatched junction base count. The germline V gene encodes CDR1 LNHDA and CDR2 SQIVND (reference sequence). Preparation of the library involved the immunoSEQ multiplex PCR assay. A mixture of 60 forward primers for TCR Vbeta segments and 13 reverse primers for TCR Jbeta segments was used in the multiplex PCR. The CDR3 region of rearranged TCR beta genes was amplified from genomic DNA with a multiplex PCR assay. The amplified TCR beta libraries were sequenced on the Illumina HiSeq System as 87-base-pair reads. Per the source publication's procedure: Across the 600 to 700 repertoires, a later analysis counted tens of millions of unique TCR beta chains, 9.5 million to 13 million of which were shared by at least two donors. Raw reads were error-corrected and collapsed into unique sequences with a nearest-neighbor algorithm that merged closely related sequences to remove PCR and sequencing errors. Alignment of CDR3 sequences to IMGT reference sequences was used to assign V, D and J gene segments. For a sequence to be retained, at least a six-nucleotide match to both a V gene segment and a J gene segment was required. Rearrangements were called productive when the CDR3 lacked stop codons and stayed in frame with V and J; all others were non-productive. CDR3 was defined by IMGT convention, running from the second conserved V-encoded cysteine to the conserved J-encoded phenylalanine. In an earlier analysis of 550 to 650 of the donors, sequences lacking an unambiguous match to a single V gene segment were excluded. An earlier analysis of 500 to 600 of the donors classified V segments as functional when productive rearrangements were above 56.7% and as segregating when the standard deviation between donors was above 5%. A statistical classification framework was built for diagnosing cytomegalovirus status from the catalog of TCR beta chain sequences. V and J gene assignment, in a later analysis, came from comparing TCR nucleotide sequences with IMGT/GENE-DB human TR gene sequences. A later analysis assigned CDR3 sequences and most-parsimonious VDJ recombination scenarios with the TCRdist pipeline. In a later analysis, every TCR beta chain was defined by the combination of its CDR3 amino acid sequence and its V-gene family, and reads without a unique V-gene family were dropped. In a later analysis, several hundred highly shared, low-generation-probability nucleotide sequences were removed to address suspected cross-contamination and a sequencing artifact. In a later analysis, a clonal expansion index was calculated for each public chain from normalized within-repertoire ranks of inferred template counts. In a later analysis, generation probabilities were computed using a VDJ recombination model fitted to out-of-frame rearrangements, and the results were checked against IGoR. In a later analysis, TCR-TCR, TCR-HLA and TCR-CMV co-occurrence was scored with hypergeometric tests, and a repertoire-size bias correction was applied to TCR pairs. A later analysis estimated false discovery rates by permuting HLA or CMV assignments 20 times. In a later analysis, co-occurring TCRs were grouped with DBSCAN, and TCRdist sequence similarity was added when clustering was performed within HLA-allele-positive subsets. For co-occurrence clustering, repertoires with fewer than 30,000 or more than 120,000 public chains were excluded, along with about five repertoires with anomalous nucleotide sharing. What TCRdb holds here is the immuneACCESS table cut down to in-frame rearrangements. Part of the clones is not present; checked against another copy, under half of the missing clones reflect an unresolved V gene, and the others are unexplained. V, J and clone size were drawn from that table, and D and trimming were deduced from the DNA. This sample holds 97,000 or so clones; 9.4% were observed only once. The ten largest make up approximately 5.1% of the sample.

As to this clone: Its target antigen remains unknown. Base qualities are missing; no much larger clone stands one base away.

The cohort consisted of 650 to 850 healthy bone marrow donors. At the time of sampling, all cohort members were nominally healthy, though unrecorded immune exposures were likely present. The donor was CMV seropositive and was included in the group of some 290 seropositive cohort members. Every donor gave a peripheral blood sample, and the peripheral blood mononuclear cells from that sample were used for TCR beta sequencing. The Qiagen DNeasy Blood Extraction Kit was used to extract genomic DNA from the blood cell samples. Sequenced: PBMCs. The rearrangement joined TRBV19 to TRBJ2-1, and TRBD1 matches 10 of the central bases. This TCR derives from a man over 45 in good health and CMV-seropositive. The CDR3 in this case is CASSVRQGAVTYNEQFF. The DNA sequence is given as TGTGCCAGTAGTGTCCGACAGGGGGCAGTGACATACAATGAGCAGTTCTTC.